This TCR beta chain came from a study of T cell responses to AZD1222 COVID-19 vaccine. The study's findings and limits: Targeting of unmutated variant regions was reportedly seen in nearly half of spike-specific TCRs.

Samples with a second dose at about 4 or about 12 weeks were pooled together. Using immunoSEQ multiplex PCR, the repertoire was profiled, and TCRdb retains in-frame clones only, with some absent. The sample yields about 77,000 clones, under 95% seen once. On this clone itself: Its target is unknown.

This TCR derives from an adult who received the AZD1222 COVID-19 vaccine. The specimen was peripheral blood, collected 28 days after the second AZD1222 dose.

In DNA form, the CDR3 reads TGTGCCAGCAGTTTCGGGCCTTCCTACGAGCAGTACTTC. It encodes CASSFGPSYEQYF. The chain links TRBV28 to TRBJ2-7; D ambiguous. The CDR3 length is 13 residues. The germline CDR1 and CDR2 sequences are MDHEN and SYDVKM. Trimming removed 3 bases at V and 1 base at J, with 7 bases between. Based on the CDR3 plus reference TRBV28 and TRBJ2-7, the full variable domain is DVKVTQSSRYLVKRTGEKVFLECVQDMDHENMFWYRQDPGLGLRLIYFSYDVKMKEKGDIPEGYSVSREKKERFSLILESASTNQTSMYLCASSFGPSYEQYFGPGTRLTVT.